This entry lists 16 T cell receptor beta chains sequenced from one sample in a study of neurological immune-mediated disorders. TCRdb passed the 5' RACE reads through MiXCR, listing each CDR3 protein once. The data show 53,000 or so distinct CDR3 sequences, roughly 8.8% seen once. Time point described: longitudinal time-point 3. The specimen sequenced was PBMCs. The receptors originated from a woman between 40 and 50 years old in good health.

This clonotype showed up many times. The gene calls are TRBV29-1 and TRBJ1-4, with TRBD1 matching 7 bases. Germline V gene data show CDR1 as SQVTM and CDR2 as ANQGSEA. The CDR3 runs to 13 residues. V dropped 5 bases and J dropped 5; count of bases not matched to a gene: 5. CDR3 nucleotide sequence: TGCAGCGTTACCGGGACAGACAATGAAAAACTGTTTTTT. This translates into CSVTGTDNEKLFF.

This clonotype was counted only a few times. The V gene is TRBV5-1, the J gene TRBJ1-2; D unresolved. V lost 0 bases, J lost 0 bases, and 6 bases lay in between. CDR1 and CDR2 (germline): SGHRS, YFSETQ. CDR3 length: 14 amino acids. The DNA for the CDR3 is TGCGCCAGCAGCTTGGGGCAGCCTAACTATGGCTACACCTTC. Translation gives CASSLGQPNYGYTF. Full variable domain (remainder filled in from reference TRBV5-1 and TRBJ1-2): KAGVTQTPRYLIKTRGQQVTLSCSPISGHRSVSWYQQTPGQGLQFLFEYFSETQRNKGNFPGRFSGRQFSNSRSEMNVSTLELGDSALYLCASSLGQPNYGYTFGSGTRLTVV.

The table lists this clonotype with many counts. The V and J genes are TRBV3-1 and TRBJ2-2, with TRBD2 identical over 8 bases. Germline V gene sequence: CDR1 LGHDT, CDR2 YNNKEL (reference sequence). Trimming removed 4 bases from V and 6 bases from J; junction bases left unmatched: 7. The CDR3 is 15 residues long. The CDR3: CASSPSSGSSGELFF. The DNA of the CDR3 is TGTGCCAGCAGCCCTAGCAGCGGGAGTTCCGGGGAGCTGTTTTTT. Full variable domain (rest looked up from reference TRBV3-1 and TRBJ2-2): DTAVSQTPKYLVTQMGNDKSIKCEQNLGHDTMYWYKQDSKKFLKIMFSYNNKELIINETVPNRFSPKSPDKAHLNLHINSLELGDSAVYFCASSPSSGSSGELFFGEGSRLTVL.

This clonotype has a handful of counts. This sequence joins TRBV19 and TRBJ2-1; D possibly uses TRBD1 or TRBD2 (5 bases each). Trimming removed 7 bases at V and 4 bases at J, with 14 bases between. CDR3 length: 14 residues. Per the germline V gene, CDR1 is LNHDA and CDR2 is SQIVND (reference sequence). This CDR3 reads CASTWGTVYNEQFF. DNA for the CDR3: TGTGCCAGTACCTGGGGGACGGTTTACAATGAGCAGTTCTTC.

This clonotype showed up many times. The chain recombines TRBV5-5 with TRBJ2-7; tentatively, D is TRBD2 (6 bases). Deletions cut 3 bases from V and 3 bases from J, with 10 bases between. This CDR3 contains 13 residues. CDR1 is SGHKS and CDR2 is YYEKEE in the germline V gene (reference sequence). This CDR3 is CASSWGDFYEQYF. DNA of the CDR3: TGTGCCAGCAGCTGGGGGGACTTCTACGAGCAGTACTTC.

This clonotype has ten or more counts. This chain uses TRBV13 with TRBJ2-1, with D perhaps being TRBD1 or TRBD2 (5 bases each). Trimming cost V 8 bases and J 7 bases, with 24 bases left between them. Looked up from germline, CDR1 is PRHDT and CDR2 is FYEKMQ (reference sequence). The CDR3 consists of 16 residues. This chain's CDR3 is CASETRGAPSWNEQFF. DNA for the CDR3: TGTGCCAGCGAAACCCGAGGGGCCCCGTCTTGGAATGAGCAGTTCTTC.

This clonotype was recorded many times. This chain connects TRBV7-8 to TRBJ1-5, with a tentative D call TRBD1 (5 bases). CDR1 is SGHVS, CDR2 FQNEAQ, per germline. The CDR3 length is 16 residues. Trimming removed 0 bases at V and 0 bases at J, with 9 bases between. The CDR3, as DNA: TGTGCCAGCAGCTTAGCACAGGCCAGTAGCAATCAGCCCCAGCATTTT. Its protein product is CASSLAQASSNQPQHF.

In its sample, this clonotype was seen many times. The gene calls are TRBV29-1 and TRBJ2-7; 8 bases match TRBD1. From germline, CDR1 is SQVTM and CDR2 ANQGSEA. After removal of 7 bases from V and 6 bases from J, the junction contained 8 bases not matched to a gene. The CDR3 is 12 residues long. Here the CDR3 reads CSARTGLAEQYF. The CDR3 DNA follows: TGCAGCGCCCGGACAGGGTTGGCCGAGCAGTACTTC.

This clonotype was detected ten times or more. The chain joins TRBV6-6 to TRBJ2-7; D perhaps matches TRBD1 (6 bases). Trimming stripped 7 bases from V and 2 bases from J, with 15 bases between. Per the germline V gene, CDR1 is MNHNY and CDR2 is SVGAGI (reference sequence). CDR3 length equals 14 residues. Here the CDR3 reads CASNKQGIAYEQYF. The CDR3 DNA is TGTGCCAGCAATAAACAGGGAATAGCCTACGAGCAGTACTTC.

In its sample, this clonotype was seen many times. The chain links TRBV3-1 to TRBJ1-5, with TRBD1 matching 9 bases. In germline, CDR1 is LGHDT, CDR2 YNNKEL (reference sequence). This CDR3 region has 15 residues. Losses at the gene ends were 1 base for V and 2 bases for J; bases not matched to a gene: 0. The CDR3 sequence: CASSQGTGGNQPQHF. The CDR3 bases are TGTGCCAGCAGCCAAGGGACAGGGGGCAATCAGCCCCAGCATTTT. Combining the CDR3 with reference TRBV3-1 and TRBJ1-5 gives the whole variable domain DTAVSQTPKYLVTQMGNDKSIKCEQNLGHDTMYWYKQDSKKFLKIMFSYNNKELIINETVPNRFSPKSPDKAHLNLHINSLELGDSAVYFCASSQGTGGNQPQHFGDGTRLSIL.

Many counts were recorded for this clonotype. The gene calls are TRBV9 and TRBJ1-2; D is unresolved. The CDR3 has 16 amino acids. The V end lost 3 bases, the J end lost 1 base, and 16 bases lay between the germline ends. Germline V gene lookup returns CDR1 SGDLS and CDR2 YYNGEE. DNA of the CDR3: TGTGCCAGCAGCGCGGGATTACCGGGTATTAACTATGGCTACACCTTC. It encodes CASSAGLPGINYGYTF. Complete variable domain (other parts from reference TRBV9 and TRBJ1-2): DSGVTQTPKHLITATGQRVTLRCSPRSGDLSVYWYQQSLDQGLQFLIQYYNGEERAKGNILERFSAQQFPDLHSELNLSSLELGDSALYFCASSAGLPGINYGYTFGSGTRLTVV.

In this sample, this clonotype turned up many times. The chain links TRBV5-1 to TRBJ1-1; D is perhaps TRBD1 (6 bases). V gave up 4 bases and J gave up 1 base, with 11 bases separating them. From germline, CDR1 is SGHRS and CDR2 YFSETQ. The CDR3 sequence is 14 residues long. CDR3 DNA sequence: TGCGCCAGCAGCATAAACAGGGAGAACACTGAAGCTTTCTTT. Translation gives CASSINRENTEAFF.

This clonotype has a single count. The V and J genes are TRBV20-1 and TRBJ2-4; D assignment may be TRBD1 or TRBD2 (6 bases each). The germline CDR1 and CDR2 sequences are DFQATT and SNEGSKA (reference sequence). V lost 6 bases and J 9 bases, leaving 27 bases between the germline ends. The CDR3 contains 16 residues. In nucleotides, the CDR3 is TGCAGTGCCGCAAGTGGAGGGGGTACGAGTGGGACCATTCAGTACTTC. This encodes CSAASGGGTSGTIQYF.

This clonotype was counted only a few times. This chain connects TRBV7-2 to TRBJ2-2; D gene unclear. From germline, CDR1 is SGHTA and CDR2 FQGNSA. V was trimmed by 3 bases and J by 3 bases, leaving 11 bases between them. The CDR3 consists of 15 residues. CDR3 sequence: CASSFFTTDTGELFF. DNA for the CDR3: TGTGCCAGCAGCTTTTTCACTACCGACACCGGGGAGCTGTTTTTT.

This clonotype came up a few times. The rearrangement uses TRBV7-2 and TRBJ2-5, with D possibly being TRBD2 (6 bases). Trimming stripped 1 base from V and 2 bases from J, with 11 bases between. This CDR3 has 15 amino acids. Germline CDR1 SGHTA, CDR2 FQGNSA. In nucleotides, the CDR3 is TGTGCCAGCAGCTTAGTGGGGGGAGTTCAAGAGACCCAGTACTTC. As protein: CASSLVGGVQETQYF.

The table lists this clonotype with a few counts. The V and J genes are TRBV15 and TRBJ2-7; maybe TRBD2 (5 bases). The CDR3 runs 15 residues. With 1 base removed from V and 3 bases from J, the gap between germline ends came to 13 bases. CDR1 LNHNV and CDR2 YYDKDF come from the germline V gene (reference sequence). CDR3 in DNA: TGTGCCACCAGCAGAGTTAGGACGGGAATCTACGAGCAGTACTTC. It is translated as CATSRVRTGIYEQYF.